This T cell receptor beta chain was sequenced in a study of lung T cells in sarcoidosis with Löfgren's syndrome. This clonotype was detected ten times or more. Antigen unknown. Germline loops: CDR1 MNHNS, CDR2 SASEGT. Trimming removed 6 bases from V and 2 bases from J; junction bases left unmatched: 15. The CDR3 is 17 amino acids. Study results and limitations: These T cells possibly recognize a putative, unidentified sarcoidosis-associated antigen.

Using its own MiXCR run on the reads, TCRdb lists one record per CDR3 protein. The sample has 60,000 to 65,000 distinct CDR3 sequences; 20% to 25% are singletons. The sequence was obtained from a human donor with sarcoidosis (Löfgren's syndrome or another form), or a control subject (not recorded which). The gene calls are TRBV6-1 and TRBJ2-5, with 7 bases identical to TRBD1. The sequenced sample consisted of CD4+ T cells from PBMCs. This CDR3 reads CASRHRGGQRIQETQYF. For the CDR3, the DNA is TGTGCCAGCAGGCATCGAGGGGGACAGAGGATACAAGAGACCCAGTACTTC.